This entry lists 17 T cell receptor beta chains sequenced from one sample in a study of T cells in Graves' hyperthyroidism and ophthalmopathy. Using RNA transcripts as the source, TCR beta CDR3 regions were amplified. Initially, a first-round RT-PCR of the TCR CDR3 employed the HTBI primer set. From the multiplex PCR reads, TCRdb called clonotypes with MiXCR, one entry per CDR3 protein. The table records tens of thousands of distinct CDR3 sequences, around half of them present only once. Specimen: blood. All receptors derive from a woman aged 30 to 39 with Graves' ophthalmopathy.

This clonotype was seen at least ten times. The V call is TRBV4-1, the J call TRBJ2-6, with 10 bases aligning to TRBD1. Germline values: CDR1 MGHRA, CDR2 YSYEKL. With 6 bases clipped from V and 0 bases from J, the junction kept 5 bases outside the gene matches. The CDR3 runs to 17 residues. The CDR3 here is CASRRTGGFSGANVLTF. The CDR3 DNA sequence: TGCGCCAGCAGGCGGACAGGGGGGTTCTCTGGGGCCAACGTCCTGACTTTC.

This clonotype was detected ten times or more. The chain carries TRBV7-3 and TRBJ1-1; the match to TRBD1 covers 11 bases. Germline V gives CDR1 SGHTA, CDR2 FQGTGA. The CDR3 length is 14 residues. V lost 2 bases and J lost 7; bases outside the gene matches: 3. CDR3 amino acids: CASSLWGTGGEAFF. The DNA of the CDR3 is TGTGCCAGCAGCTTATGGGGGACAGGGGGTGAAGCTTTCTTT.

The V and J genes are TRBV15 and TRBJ1-4; D is uncertain. The CDR3 has 15 amino acids. V was clipped by 3 bases and J by 8 bases, with 16 bases between them. Germline V gene sequence: CDR1 LNHNV, CDR2 YYDKDF (reference sequence). The CDR3 DNA sequence: TGTGCCACCAGCAGCAACAGCTTTGAGGTGGAAAAACTGTTTTTT. It codes for CATSSNSFEVEKLFF. Filled out from reference TRBV15 and TRBJ1-4, the complete variable domain reads DAMVIQNPRYQVTQFGKPVTLSCSQTLNHNVMYWYQQKSSQAPKLLFHYYDKDFNNEADTPDNFQSRRPNTSFCFLDIRSPGLGDTAMYLCATSSNSFEVEKLFFGSGTQLSVL.

This clonotype was recorded at least ten times. The chain has TRBV5-1 and TRBJ1-3; D is uncertain. This CDR3 is 16 amino acids long. Trimming left V 2 bases short and J 0 bases short, with 12 bases between. Germline V gives CDR1 SGHRS, CDR2 YFSETQ. The CDR3 reads CASSLAPESSGNTIYF. CDR3 sequence (DNA): TGCGCCAGCAGCTTAGCTCCAGAGAGCTCTGGAAACACCATATATTTT.

This clonotype rates as medium-sized (0.01 to 0.1%). The chain has TRBV7-2 and TRBJ2-7; 7 nucleotides match TRBD2. Germline V lookup: CDR1 SGHTA, CDR2 FQGNSA. CDR3 length: 15 amino acids. J gave up 2 bases and V 0 bases, and 4 bases lay outside the gene matches. The CDR3 region is CASSLAQGGAYEQYF. The CDR3 nucleotides read TGTGCCAGCAGCTTAGCGCAGGGAGGGGCCTACGAGCAGTACTTC. Variable domain in full (rest from reference TRBV7-2 and TRBJ2-7): GAGVSQSPSNKVTEKGKDVELRCDPISGHTALYWYRQSLGQGLEFLIYFQGNSAPDKSGLPSDRFSAERTGGSVSTLTIQRTQQEDSAVYLCASSLAQGGAYEQYFGPGTRLTVT.

The chain couples TRBV29-1 to TRBJ2-7, with 11 bases matching TRBD1. The CDR3 sequence is 13 residues long. The junction had 1 base not matched to a gene; V was cut back by 4 bases and J by 2 bases. Germline values: CDR1 SQVTM, CDR2 ANQGSEA. CDR3 nucleotides: TGCAGCGTTGGGGGACAGGGGGCCTACGAGCAGTACTTC. It translates to CSVGGQGAYEQYF.

V and J are TRBV5-6 and TRBJ2-3; no reliable D call. This CDR3 is built from 16 residues. Trimming took 2 bases from V and 4 from J, leaving 17 bases between them. Germline V gene lookup returns CDR1 SGHDT and CDR2 YYEEEE. The CDR3, as DNA: TGTGCCAGCAGCTTAGGAGAACAACTACGAGCAGATACGCAGTATTTT. This codes for CASSLGEQLRADTQYF.

This clonotype was observed many times. This chain uses TRBV20-1 with TRBJ2-3; 8 bases match TRBD1. CDR3 size: 13 residues. V lost 3 bases and J lost 6; bases outside the gene matches: 5. From germline, CDR1 is DFQATT and CDR2 SNEGSKA (reference sequence). This CDR3 is CSARSRGLDTQYF. DNA of the CDR3: TGCAGTGCTAGGTCCAGGGGGCTTGATACGCAGTATTTT.

V usage is TRBV5-1 and J usage is TRBJ2-1; tentative D call: TRBD2 (6 bases). Trimming took off 0 bases at V and 9 bases at J, with 13 bases between the two ends. This CDR3 is built from 14 residues. Per germline, CDR1 SGHRS and CDR2 YFSETQ. The CDR3 protein is CASSLDGSSSEQFF. DNA for the CDR3: TGCGCCAGCAGCTTGGACGGGAGTTCAAGTGAGCAGTTCTTC.

In its sample, this clonotype was seen many times. The gene calls are TRBV7-6 and TRBJ1-5; the D is unclear. The germline gives CDR1 SGHVS, CDR2 FNYEAQ. This CDR3 has 15 residues. V was cut by 0 bases and J by 1 base, with 7 bases left in between. The chain's CDR3 is CASSLAPVSNQPQHF. CDR3 nucleotides: TGTGCCAGCAGCTTAGCTCCAGTCAGCAATCAGCCCCAGCATTTT.

This clonotype came up many times. The V gene is TRBV19, the J gene TRBJ1-1; 10 bases agree with TRBD1. This CDR3 is built from 12 residues. The V gene end was trimmed by 9 bases and the J gene end by 5 bases; junction bases not matched to a gene: 3. Germline lookup yields CDR1 LNHDA and CDR2 SQIVND (reference sequence). The DNA for the CDR3 is TGTGCCAGCGGGACAGGGGAGACTGAAGCTTTCTTT. It yields the protein CASGTGETEAFF.

Of note for this clonotype: Just one base apart from a much larger clone, this may be a read error. This chain uses TRBV28 with TRBJ1-1, with TRBD1 as a possible D gene (5 bases). This CDR3 region has 13 residues. CDR1 is MDHEN and CDR2 is SYDVKM in the germline V gene. CDR3 amino acids: CASSKSDGTEACF. The DNA for the CDR3 is TGTGCCAGCAGTAAATCGGACGGGACTGAAGCTTGCTTT.

The V and J genes are TRBV2 and TRBJ2-5; tentatively, D is TRBD2 (5 bases). V was pared by 2 bases and J by 6 bases, with 13 bases between. CDR3 length: 14 amino acids. Germline CDR1 and CDR2: SNHLY and FYNNEI. The DNA for the CDR3 is TGTGCCAGCAGTGAATACGGGAACGTGAAGACCCAGTACTTC. Residues: CASSEYGNVKTQYF. Looking up the rest from reference TRBV2 and TRBJ2-5 gives the full variable domain: EPEVTQTPSHQVTQMGQEVILRCVPISNHLYFYWYRQILGQKVEFLVSFYNNEISEKSEIFDDQFSVERPDGSNFTLKIRSTKLEDSAMYFCASSEYGNVKTQYFGPGTRLLVL.

This clonotype was seen at least ten times. This chain connects TRBV2 to TRBJ2-7; D tentatively fits TRBD1 or TRBD2 (5 bases each). The V gene lost 1 base and the J gene lost 5 bases, with 15 bases spanning the gap. Germline CDR1 reads SNHLY; CDR2 reads FYNNEI. This CDR3 has 15 residues. CDR3 protein: CASSEVGGPAHEQYF. For the CDR3, the DNA is TGTGCCAGCAGTGAAGTTGGGGGTCCCGCCCACGAGCAGTACTTC.

The chain links TRBV7-9 to TRBJ2-6, with D perhaps matching TRBD2 (5 bases). This CDR3 is built from 16 residues. From germline, CDR1 is SEHNR and CDR2 FQNEAQ (reference sequence). Trimming pared 7 bases from V and 3 bases from J, leaving 16 bases between. CDR3 in DNA: TGTGCCAGCAACTCAAACGGGGTGGATGGGGCCAACGTCCTGACTTTC. Its protein product is CASNSNGVDGANVLTF.

This chain links TRBV27 with TRBJ2-5, with TRBD1 identical over 9 bases. The CDR3 sequence is 15 residues long. Germline CDR1 and CDR2: MNHEY and SMNVEV (reference sequence). V dropped 6 bases and J dropped 7; count of bases not matched to a gene: 12. This chain's CDR3 is CASSPGTGYVGTQYF. The CDR3 DNA reads TGTGCCAGCAGCCCCGGGACAGGGTATGTGGGGACCCAGTACTTC.

In regard to this clonotype: A junction boundary mismatches the germline segment, possibly from a read error. The genes are TRBV10-3 and TRBJ1-2, with TRBD1 matching 8 bases. Germline CDR1 is ENHRY and CDR2 is SYGVKD. This CDR3 spans 13 amino acids. This CDR3 is CATRSGGNYDYTF. DNA of the CDR3: TGTGCCACCCGGTCAGGGGGCAACTATGACTACACCTTC.